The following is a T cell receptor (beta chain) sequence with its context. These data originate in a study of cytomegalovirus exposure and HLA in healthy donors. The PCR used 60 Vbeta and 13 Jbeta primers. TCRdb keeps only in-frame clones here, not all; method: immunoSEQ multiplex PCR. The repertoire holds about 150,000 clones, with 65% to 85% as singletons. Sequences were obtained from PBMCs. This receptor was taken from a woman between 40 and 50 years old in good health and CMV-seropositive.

CDR3 DNA sequence: TGTGCCAGCAGCCCCTCCCGGGCGGGTTTAGAGTACGAGCAGTACTTC. This gives the protein CASSPSRAGLEYEQYF. The chain employs TRBV11-2 and TRBJ2-7; a possible D gene is TRBD2 (5 bases). V shed 5 bases and J shed 4 bases, with 21 bases lying between them. The CDR3 sequence is 16 residues long. Germline loops: CDR1 SGHAT, CDR2 FQNNGV.